Presented here are 18 T cell receptor beta chains from one specimen sequenced in a study of OX40 agonist ivuxolimab in advanced cancers. Produced via immunoSEQ multiplex PCR; TCRdb's table is partial and in-frame only. The table includes around 76,000 clones, about 93% detected once. The specimen was CD4+ or CD8+ T cells sorted from blood, collected in a trial of the OX40 agonist ivuxolimab. These TCRs come from an adult with an advanced solid tumor such as melanoma, head and neck, liver or kidney cancer.

The chain combines TRBV19 with TRBJ1-1, with unresolved D. CDR1 LNHDA and CDR2 SQIVND come from the germline V gene (reference sequence). The V gene lost 1 base and the J gene lost 2 bases, with 8 bases spanning the gap. The CDR3 consists of 14 residues. The CDR3 sequence: CASSIVRANTEAFF. CDR3 in DNA: TGTGCCAGTAGTATAGTACGGGCAAACACTGAAGCTTTCTTT. Full variable domain (rest looked up from reference TRBV19 and TRBJ1-1): DGGITQSPKYLFRKEGQNVTLSCEQNLNHDAMYWYRQDPGQGLRLIYYSQIVNDFQKGDIAEGYSVSREKKESFPLTVTSAQKNPTAFYLCASSIVRANTEAFFGQGTRLTVV.

DNA for the CDR3: TGTGCCAGCAGCTTAGGATTCTTGGAGAACTACGAGCAGTACTTC. Its protein is CASSLGFLENYEQYF. This rearrangement joins TRBV11-2 to TRBJ2-5; D remains ambiguous. The last part of the DNA fits TRBJ2-7 better; the J call may be wrong. The CDR3 is made up of 15 amino acids. CDR1 and CDR2 (germline): SGHAT, FQNNGV.

This clone was counted between two and nine times. The rearrangement links TRBV7-9 to TRBJ2-7; either TRBD1 or TRBD2 may supply D (5 bases each). Per the germline V gene, CDR1 is SEHNR and CDR2 is FQNEAQ (reference sequence). The CDR3 spans 16 residues. V lost 5 bases and J lost 0, with 17 bases in between. The CDR3 sequence: CASSLLEGPHSYEQYF. Written as DNA, the CDR3 is TGTGCCAGCAGCCTCCTCGAGGGGCCCCACTCCTACGAGCAGTACTTC.

This chain joins TRBV6-1 and TRBJ2-3; 7 bases are a match to TRBD2. V was clipped by 5 bases and J by 13 bases; unmatched bases: 6. Germline V gives CDR1 MNHNS, CDR2 SASEGT. CDR3 length: 11 residues. In DNA, the CDR3 is TGTGCCAGCAGTCTGGCGGGGGTCAAGTATTTT. Translation: CASSLAGVKYF.

DNA for the CDR3: TGTGCCAGTAGTGTCACAGGGGGGAACTATGGCTACACCTTC. Translation gives CASSVTGGNYGYTF. The chain carries TRBV19 and TRBJ1-2; 8 bases are shared with TRBD1. Trimming took 5 bases from V and 2 from J; bases not matched to a gene: 4. The germline V gene has CDR1 LNHDA and CDR2 SQIVND (reference sequence). This CDR3 spans 14 amino acids.

This chain connects TRBV4-3 to TRBJ1-2, with 8 bases identical to TRBD1. Looked up from germline, CDR1 is LGHNA and CDR2 is YSLEER. The CDR3 is made up of 15 amino acids. Germline trimming cut 0 bases from V and 4 bases from J; bases unmatched to any gene: 4. CDR3 sequence: CASSQDRTGFYGYTF. DNA for the CDR3: TGCGCCAGCAGCCAAGACCGGACAGGGTTCTATGGCTACACCTTC.

The rearrangement links TRBV27 to TRBJ2-1; TRBD2 matches 13 bases. Germline lookup yields CDR1 MNHEY and CDR2 SMNVEV (reference sequence). The CDR3 has 17 residues. The V and J ends lost 5 bases and 8 bases, in that order; junction bases with no gene match: 12. CDR3 DNA: TGTGCCAGCAGTCCCTTAAGGACTAGCGGGAGCACCGATGAGCAGTTCTTC. Its translation is CASSPLRTSGSTDEQFF.

The chain combines TRBV7-9 with TRBJ1-1; D is undetermined. Trimming took 2 bases from V and 1 from J, leaving 17 bases between them. Germline loops: CDR1 SEHNR, CDR2 FQNEAQ (reference sequence). The length of the CDR3 is 17 residues. CDR3 bases: TGTGCCAGCAGCTTATATTCCGGAGACACAAAGAACACTGAAGCTTTCTTT. It yields the protein CASSLYSGDTKNTEAFF.

The V and J genes are TRBV28 and TRBJ2-7; D is ambiguous. CDR3 length equals 14 residues. With 1 base removed from V and 3 bases from J, the gap between germline ends came to 10 bases. CDR1 MDHEN and CDR2 SYDVKM come from the germline V gene. The CDR3 nucleotides are TGTGCCAGCAGTTTATTCGACACTAACTACGAGCAGTACTTC. It codes for CASSLFDTNYEQYF.

The J gene is TRBJ2-7, the V gene TRBV4-3; TRBD2 aligns across 10 bases. The CDR3 loop spans 18 amino acids. In germline, CDR1 is LGHNA, CDR2 YSLEER. V gave up 0 bases and J gave up 1 base; unmatched junction bases: 9. The CDR3 loop is CASSQDPGLAGESYEQYF. The DNA for the CDR3 is TGCGCCAGCAGCCAAGATCCGGGCCTAGCGGGGGAGTCCTACGAGCAGTACTTC.

This sequence joins TRBV5-5 and TRBJ2-7, with a tentative D call TRBD1 (5 bases). V lost 2 bases to trimming and J lost 3 bases, with 12 bases between them. Germline V gives CDR1 SGHKS, CDR2 YYEKEE (reference sequence). CDR3 length: 14 amino acids. The CDR3 protein is CASSLLDTFYEQYF. CDR3 DNA sequence: TGTGCCAGCAGCTTACTGGACACCTTCTACGAGCAGTACTTC.

The rearrangement uses TRBV27 and TRBJ1-2, with no clear D. Trimming took 6 bases from V and 2 from J, leaving 13 bases between them. CDR1 is MNHEY and CDR2 is SMNVEV in the germline V gene (reference sequence). This CDR3 has 14 amino acids. Here the CDR3 DNA reads TGTGCCAGCAGCCAGGACGCTTTCAACTATGGCTACACCTTC. Encoded protein: CASSQDAFNYGYTF.

The chain has TRBV29-1 and TRBJ1-1; D gene uncertain. The CDR3 has 13 amino acids. CDR1 is SQVTM and CDR2 is ANQGSEA in the germline V gene. Trimming pared 4 bases from V and 7 bases from J, leaving 16 bases between. The CDR3 nucleotides are TGCAGCGTTGCCGCTCACAGTGCTCTTGAAGCTTTCTTT. Protein sequence: CSVAAHSALEAFF.

The chain recombines TRBV4-1 with TRBJ2-2, with D possibly TRBD2 on 6 matching bases. The CDR3 length is 14 residues. CDR1 and CDR2 from the germline V gene are MGHRA and YSYEKL. Trimming took 4 bases from V and 6 from J, leaving 12 bases between them. The CDR3 is CASSLTSKSGELFF. As DNA, the CDR3 is TGCGCCAGCAGCCTTACTAGCAAGTCCGGGGAGCTGTTTTTT.

V is TRBV11-2 and J is TRBJ2-5, with D perhaps matching TRBD1 (6 bases). The germline gives CDR1 SGHAT, CDR2 FQNNGV. The V and J ends lost 5 bases and 4 bases respectively, with 17 bases between them. The CDR3 has 15 amino acids. CDR3 coding DNA: TGTGCCAGCAGCCAAGGACAGAACAACCGAGAGACCCAGTACTTC. This gives the protein CASSQGQNNRETQYF.

The chain is built from TRBV11-3 and TRBJ2-1; D is undetermined. Germline CDR1 SGHNT, CDR2 YENEEA. The CDR3 has 16 amino acids. V lost 1 base to trimming and J lost 0 bases, with 10 bases between them. Here the CDR3 reads CASSLAAPISYNEQFF. The CDR3 DNA follows: TGTGCCAGCAGCTTAGCAGCACCCATCTCCTACAATGAGCAGTTCTTC.

This clone appeared once. This chain connects TRBV4-3 to TRBJ1-5; 7 bases map to TRBD1. Germline V gives CDR1 LGHNA, CDR2 YSLEER. The junction had 8 bases not matched to a gene; V was cut back by 0 bases and J by 6 bases. The CDR3 has 16 residues. This chain's CDR3 is CASSQDKSGGTQPQHF. The CDR3 region has the DNA TGCGCCAGCAGCCAAGACAAATCAGGGGGTACTCAGCCCCAGCATTTT.

The chain recombines TRBV4-1 with TRBJ1-4, with D perhaps TRBD1 (6 bases). Germline CDR1 reads MGHRA; CDR2 reads YSYEKL. V was cut by 1 base and J by 5 bases, with 14 bases left in between. This CDR3 comprises 16 residues. The CDR3 sequence: CASSQVLGAGNEKLFF. CDR3 bases: TGCGCCAGCAGCCAAGTTTTGGGGGCGGGGAATGAAAAACTGTTTTTT.